Below are 21 T cell receptor beta chains sequenced from a single sample in a study of blood T cell repertoires in COVID-19. Profiling relied on immunoSEQ multiplex PCR, and the TCRdb table lists in-frame clones only, not all of them. The table shows 65,000 or so clones, with around 80% occurring only once. What was sequenced was peripheral blood. The source is a man aged 60-69 years with acute or convalescent COVID-19.

The rearrangement joins TRBV2 to TRBJ2-7; tentative D call: TRBD2 (7 bases). The CDR3 runs 14 residues. Deletions cut 7 bases from V and 5 bases from J, with 18 bases between. From germline, CDR1 is SNHLY and CDR2 FYNNEI. CDR3 sequence: CASTRGAQVNEQYF. The CDR3 DNA follows: TGTGCCAGCACACGGGGGGCGCAGGTTAACGAGCAGTACTTC.

V and J are TRBV5-1 and TRBJ2-3; 7 bases map to TRBD2. Germline V gene lookup returns CDR1 SGHRS and CDR2 YFSETQ. The CDR3 spans 15 residues. V was clipped by 1 base and J by 0 bases; unmatched bases: 2. The CDR3 is CASSLHGGSTDTQYF. CDR3 in DNA: TGCGCCAGCAGCTTGCACGGGGGGAGCACAGATACGCAGTATTTT.

J is TRBJ1-2 and V is TRBV7-8; maybe TRBD1 (5 bases). Deletions cut 7 bases from V and 2 bases from J, with 14 bases between. Germline CDR1 is SGHVS and CDR2 is FQNEAQ. The CDR3 loop spans 14 amino acids. CDR3 nucleotide sequence: TGTGCCAGCAAATTCAGGGAGGGCAACTATGGCTACACCTTC. It specifies CASKFREGNYGYTF.

This sequence joins TRBV19 and TRBJ1-5; D perhaps matches TRBD1 (5 bases). Germline assignment: CDR1 LNHDA and CDR2 SQIVND (reference sequence). The CDR3 extends over 17 amino acids. V shed 5 bases and J shed 0 bases, with 17 bases lying between them. The CDR3 DNA follows: TGTGCCAGTAGTCCATCGGGGGAACAGATTAGCAATCAGCCCCAGCATTTT. Amino acids: CASSPSGEQISNQPQHF.

The chain joins TRBV19 to TRBJ1-4, with D possibly matching TRBD1 (5 bases). This CDR3 has 15 amino acids. The ends were cut back, 5 bases at V and 4 bases at J, with 14 bases in the middle. Germline V CDR1 and CDR2: LNHDA, SQIVND (reference sequence). This chain's CDR3 is CASSPLTAFNEKLFF. CDR3 nucleotides: TGTGCCAGTAGTCCGTTGACAGCATTTAATGAAAAACTGTTTTTT. The full variable domain, rest sourced from reference TRBV19 and TRBJ1-4, is DGGITQSPKYLFRKEGQNVTLSCEQNLNHDAMYWYRQDPGQGLRLIYYSQIVNDFQKGDIAEGYSVSREKKESFPLTVTSAQKNPTAFYLCASSPLTAFNEKLFFGSGTQLSVL.

This chain uses TRBV18 with TRBJ1-2; 8 nucleotides align to TRBD1. The length of the CDR3 is 13 residues. Germline trimming cut 1 base from V and 6 bases from J; bases unmatched to any gene: 1. Germline loops: CDR1 KGHSH, CDR2 LQKENI. The CDR3 sequence is CASSPRGQDGYTF. DNA for the CDR3: TGTGCCAGCTCACCACGGGGACAGGATGGCTACACCTTC.

CDR3 nucleotides: TGTGCCAGCAGCTCACAGGGGAATCAGCCCCAGCATTTT. Protein sequence: CASSSQGNQPQHF. V gene TRBV7-2 combines with J gene TRBJ1-5; 7 positions agree with TRBD1. Losses at the gene ends were 4 bases for V and 4 bases for J; bases not matched to a gene: 1. Germline V gene data show CDR1 as SGHTA and CDR2 as FQGNSA. There are 13 residues in the CDR3. Full variable domain (rest looked up from reference TRBV7-2 and TRBJ1-5): GAGVSQSPSNKVTEKGKDVELRCDPISGHTALYWYRQSLGQGLEFLIYFQGNSAPDKSGLPSDRFSAERTGGSVSTLTIQRTQQEDSAVYLCASSSQGNQPQHFGDGTRLSIL.

This clone was seen a handful of times. The chain has TRBV7-9 and TRBJ1-2; TRBD1 is a possible D gene (5 bases). The CDR3 runs 14 residues. The V gene's germline CDR1 is SEHNR and CDR2 FQNEAQ (reference sequence). Trimming left V 5 bases short and J 0 bases short, with 10 bases between. CDR3 loop: CASSRDRANYGYTF. CDR3 DNA sequence: TGTGCCAGCAGCCGCGACAGAGCTAACTATGGCTACACCTTC.

The V and J genes are TRBV5-1 and TRBJ1-6; the match to TRBD1 covers 10 bases. J gave up 5 bases and V 4 bases, and 6 bases lay outside the gene matches. Germline loops: CDR1 SGHRS, CDR2 YFSETQ. This CDR3 has 16 residues. The CDR3 sequence: CASSPGQGFDNSPLHF. DNA of the CDR3: TGCGCCAGCAGCCCGGGACAGGGGTTTGATAATTCACCCCTCCACTTT.

The chain uses TRBV27 and TRBJ1-5, with D unresolved. Trimming took off 3 bases at V and 9 bases at J, with 18 bases between the two ends. From germline, CDR1 is MNHEY and CDR2 SMNVEV (reference sequence). The CDR3 loop spans 15 amino acids. The CDR3 nucleotides read TGTGCCAGCAGTTTTGACGGCAGGCCCCCAATGCCCCAGCATTTT. This sequence encodes CASSFDGRPPMPQHF.

The genes are TRBV2 and TRBJ1-1, with a tentative D call TRBD1 (6 bases). The V gene lost 6 bases and the J gene lost 1 base, with 18 bases spanning the gap. The CDR3 contains 16 residues. Germline loops: CDR1 SNHLY, CDR2 FYNNEI. The CDR3 reads CASSPRGARQNTEAFF. The CDR3 DNA follows: TGTGCCAGCAGCCCCCGGGGGGCCAGGCAGAACACTGAAGCTTTCTTT. Full variable domain (missing parts from reference TRBV2 and TRBJ1-1): EPEVTQTPSHQVTQMGQEVILRCVPISNHLYFYWYRQILGQKVEFLVSFYNNEISEKSEIFDDQFSVERPDGSNFTLKIRSTKLEDSAMYFCASSPRGARQNTEAFFGQGTRLTVV.

V is TRBV29-1 and J is TRBJ1-2; TRBD1 matches at 8 bases. V shed 6 bases and J 8 bases; nucleotides not matched to a gene: 11. The germline gives CDR1 SQVTM, CDR2 ANQGSEA. This CDR3 comprises 13 residues. CDR3 in amino acids: CSVLPGGASGYTF. In nucleotides, the CDR3 is TGCAGCGTATTACCAGGGGGCGCGAGCGGCTACACCTTC.

This rearrangement joins TRBV21-1 to TRBJ2-7; TRBD2, the D gene given by the table, was not confirmed from the DNA. TRBV21-1 counts as a pseudogene. The CDR3 sequence is 14 residues long. CDR3 amino acids: CASSKVWGGNGQYF. CDR3 bases: TGTGCCAGCAGCAAAGTTTGGGGAGGCAACGGGCAGTACTTC.

The chain combines TRBV15 with TRBJ2-7; D possibly corresponds to TRBD2 (6 bases). This CDR3 comprises 17 residues. The germline V gene has CDR1 LNHNV and CDR2 YYDKDF (reference sequence). V lost 0 bases and J lost 3, with 18 bases in between. The CDR3 loop reads CATSRDWSGGFLYEQYF. Written as DNA, the CDR3 is TGTGCCACCAGCAGAGATTGGTCCGGAGGGTTTCTCTACGAGCAGTACTTC.

CDR3 DNA: TGTGCCAGCAGCTATGCCGGGACAGGGGCCTTCCAGCGTGGAAACACCATATATTTT. It yields the protein CASSYAGTGAFQRGNTIYF. This sequence joins TRBV7-9 and TRBJ1-3; the match to TRBD1 covers 10 bases. After removal of 4 bases from V and 3 bases from J, the junction contained 15 bases not matched to a gene. CDR1 and CDR2 (germline): SEHNR, FQNEAQ (reference sequence). This CDR3 is 19 amino acids long.

The table lists this clone with a few counts. The J gene is TRBJ2-2, the V gene TRBV2; 9 bases map to TRBD1. This CDR3 comprises 14 residues. Losses at the gene ends were 5 bases for V and 5 bases for J; bases not matched to a gene: 3. In germline, CDR1 is SNHLY, CDR2 FYNNEI. The chain's CDR3 is CASSTGQGTGELFF. CDR3 nucleotides: TGTGCCAGCAGTACAGGACAGGGGACCGGGGAGCTGTTTTTT.

This clone has a single count. The rearrangement joins TRBV28 to TRBJ1-1; 7 bases align to TRBD1. This CDR3 has 13 residues. Germline trimming cut 5 bases from V and 10 bases from J; bases unmatched to any gene: 10. Per the germline V gene, CDR1 is MDHEN and CDR2 is SYDVKM. The CDR3 DNA is TGTGCCAGCAGTCTCGGACAGGTACCATCAGCTTTCTTT. It translates to CASSLGQVPSAFF.

The gene calls are TRBV5-1 and TRBJ1-1, with D unclear. Germline V gene data show CDR1 as SGHRS and CDR2 as YFSETQ. Deletions cut 5 bases from V and 3 bases from J, with 11 bases between. The CDR3 loop spans 13 amino acids. In DNA form, the CDR3 reads TGCGCCAGCAGTTCTCAGGATTACACTGAAGCTTTCTTT. This codes for CASSSQDYTEAFF.

The chain has TRBV5-1 and TRBJ2-2, with D hard to call. V was trimmed by 6 bases and J by 5 bases, leaving 14 bases between them. The CDR3 runs to 14 residues. The germline gives CDR1 SGHRS, CDR2 YFSETQ. The CDR3 here is CASTYDAGTGELFF. In nucleotides, the CDR3 is TGCGCCAGCACTTATGATGCCGGGACCGGGGAGCTGTTTTTT.

The genes are TRBV30 and TRBJ1-2, with TRBD1 matching over 8 bases. With V trimmed by 1 base and J by 4 bases, 5 bases remained unmatched. The CDR3 extends over 14 amino acids. CDR1 and CDR2 from the germline V gene are GTSNPN and SVGIG (reference sequence). The CDR3 loop reads CAWSGPGTGYGYTF. As DNA, the CDR3 is TGTGCCTGGAGTGGCCCCGGGACAGGCTATGGCTACACCTTC.

The V gene is TRBV24-1, the J gene TRBJ2-1; D might be TRBD2 (6 bases). V lost 3 bases and J lost 4, with 15 bases in between. Germline CDR1 KGHDR, CDR2 SFDVKD. The CDR3 runs to 16 residues. The chain's CDR3 is CATSDPRAGLYNEQFF. The CDR3 coding sequence is TGTGCCACCAGTGATCCCCGGGCGGGGTTGTACAATGAGCAGTTCTTC.